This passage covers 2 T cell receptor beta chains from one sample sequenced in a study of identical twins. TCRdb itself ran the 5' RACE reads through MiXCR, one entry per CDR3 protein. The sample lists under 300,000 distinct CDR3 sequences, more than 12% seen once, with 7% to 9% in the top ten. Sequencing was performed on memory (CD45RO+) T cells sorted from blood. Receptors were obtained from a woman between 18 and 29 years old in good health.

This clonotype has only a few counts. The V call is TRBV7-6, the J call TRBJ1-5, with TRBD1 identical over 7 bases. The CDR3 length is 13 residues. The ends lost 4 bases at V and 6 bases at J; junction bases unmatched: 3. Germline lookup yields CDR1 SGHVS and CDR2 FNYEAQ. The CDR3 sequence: CASSSNRGQPQHF. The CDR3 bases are TGTGCCAGCAGCTCAAACAGGGGTCAGCCCCAGCATTTT.

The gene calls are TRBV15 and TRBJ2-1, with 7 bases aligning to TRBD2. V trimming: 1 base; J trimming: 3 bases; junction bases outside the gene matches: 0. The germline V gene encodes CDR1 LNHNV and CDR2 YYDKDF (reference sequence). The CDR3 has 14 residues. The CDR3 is CATSRGDYYNEQFF. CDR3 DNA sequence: TGTGCCACCAGCAGAGGGGACTACTACAATGAGCAGTTCTTC.